This T cell receptor (beta chain) came from a study of CD8+ T cells in alopecia areata. V lost 4 bases to trimming and J lost 2 bases; unmatched junction nucleotides: 5. Per the germline V gene, CDR1 is SGHRS and CDR2 is YFSETQ. The CDR3 is made up of 16 amino acids. About this clone: Antigen specificity is unknown.

Treatment here: oral pan-JAK inhibitor, 5-10 mg twice daily. Extraction and reverse transcription of RNA yielded cDNA as the sequencing template. TCRdb's copy holds only in-frame clones and misses some; the assay was immunoSEQ multiplex PCR. Among under 250,000 clones, roughly 66% were seen once, and the ten largest hold 0.95% to 1.5%. Study-level points and caveats: Sharing of TCR sequences between patients (possibly for HLA-related reasons) was less clear than in mice.

This rearrangement joins TRBV5-1 to TRBJ2-3; 12 nucleotides align to TRBD2. The source of this sequence is a human donor with alopecia areata. The sequences come from CD4+ T cells sorted from blood, collected between weeks 44 and 45, from a patient treated with tofacitinib. This CDR3 reads CASSKGLAGTTDTQYF. The CDR3 nucleotides read TGCGCCAGCAGCAAAGGACTAGCGGGGACCACAGATACGCAGTATTTT.